This T cell receptor (beta chain) derives from a study of response to subunit inactivated influenza vaccine. TCRdb reprocessed the RT-PCR reads via MiXCR and lists one record per CDR3 protein. The sample includes approximately 500,000 distinct CDR3 sequences, 20% to 25% of them seen just once. This clonotype was observed many times. The same data also went into a second study, on T cells expressing NK-cell markers. That study reports: The authors generated TCR beta cDNA through 5'RACE template switching with UMIs. Repertoire data for TCR beta were derived from sorted T cells (CD3+CD56+NKG2C+, CD3+CD56+NKG2C- and CD3+CD56-NKG2C+). For a few donors, these clonotypes were likewise the leading ones in the CD3+CD56-NKG2C+ fraction.

This specimen consisted of CD4+ T cells sorted from PBMCs, obtained about 11 days after vaccination. The clonotype was recovered from a man over 45 who received an inactivated influenza vaccine.

DNA of the CDR3: TGTGCCAGCAGATCCACGGGGGGCCAGAGGGGGGAGCTGTTTTTT. Translating gives CASRSTGGQRGELFF. The rearrangement links TRBV12-3 or TRBV12-4 to TRBJ2-2; weak D call: TRBD2 (7 bases). V was cut by 6 bases and J by 8 bases, with 19 bases left in between. This CDR3 has 15 residues.